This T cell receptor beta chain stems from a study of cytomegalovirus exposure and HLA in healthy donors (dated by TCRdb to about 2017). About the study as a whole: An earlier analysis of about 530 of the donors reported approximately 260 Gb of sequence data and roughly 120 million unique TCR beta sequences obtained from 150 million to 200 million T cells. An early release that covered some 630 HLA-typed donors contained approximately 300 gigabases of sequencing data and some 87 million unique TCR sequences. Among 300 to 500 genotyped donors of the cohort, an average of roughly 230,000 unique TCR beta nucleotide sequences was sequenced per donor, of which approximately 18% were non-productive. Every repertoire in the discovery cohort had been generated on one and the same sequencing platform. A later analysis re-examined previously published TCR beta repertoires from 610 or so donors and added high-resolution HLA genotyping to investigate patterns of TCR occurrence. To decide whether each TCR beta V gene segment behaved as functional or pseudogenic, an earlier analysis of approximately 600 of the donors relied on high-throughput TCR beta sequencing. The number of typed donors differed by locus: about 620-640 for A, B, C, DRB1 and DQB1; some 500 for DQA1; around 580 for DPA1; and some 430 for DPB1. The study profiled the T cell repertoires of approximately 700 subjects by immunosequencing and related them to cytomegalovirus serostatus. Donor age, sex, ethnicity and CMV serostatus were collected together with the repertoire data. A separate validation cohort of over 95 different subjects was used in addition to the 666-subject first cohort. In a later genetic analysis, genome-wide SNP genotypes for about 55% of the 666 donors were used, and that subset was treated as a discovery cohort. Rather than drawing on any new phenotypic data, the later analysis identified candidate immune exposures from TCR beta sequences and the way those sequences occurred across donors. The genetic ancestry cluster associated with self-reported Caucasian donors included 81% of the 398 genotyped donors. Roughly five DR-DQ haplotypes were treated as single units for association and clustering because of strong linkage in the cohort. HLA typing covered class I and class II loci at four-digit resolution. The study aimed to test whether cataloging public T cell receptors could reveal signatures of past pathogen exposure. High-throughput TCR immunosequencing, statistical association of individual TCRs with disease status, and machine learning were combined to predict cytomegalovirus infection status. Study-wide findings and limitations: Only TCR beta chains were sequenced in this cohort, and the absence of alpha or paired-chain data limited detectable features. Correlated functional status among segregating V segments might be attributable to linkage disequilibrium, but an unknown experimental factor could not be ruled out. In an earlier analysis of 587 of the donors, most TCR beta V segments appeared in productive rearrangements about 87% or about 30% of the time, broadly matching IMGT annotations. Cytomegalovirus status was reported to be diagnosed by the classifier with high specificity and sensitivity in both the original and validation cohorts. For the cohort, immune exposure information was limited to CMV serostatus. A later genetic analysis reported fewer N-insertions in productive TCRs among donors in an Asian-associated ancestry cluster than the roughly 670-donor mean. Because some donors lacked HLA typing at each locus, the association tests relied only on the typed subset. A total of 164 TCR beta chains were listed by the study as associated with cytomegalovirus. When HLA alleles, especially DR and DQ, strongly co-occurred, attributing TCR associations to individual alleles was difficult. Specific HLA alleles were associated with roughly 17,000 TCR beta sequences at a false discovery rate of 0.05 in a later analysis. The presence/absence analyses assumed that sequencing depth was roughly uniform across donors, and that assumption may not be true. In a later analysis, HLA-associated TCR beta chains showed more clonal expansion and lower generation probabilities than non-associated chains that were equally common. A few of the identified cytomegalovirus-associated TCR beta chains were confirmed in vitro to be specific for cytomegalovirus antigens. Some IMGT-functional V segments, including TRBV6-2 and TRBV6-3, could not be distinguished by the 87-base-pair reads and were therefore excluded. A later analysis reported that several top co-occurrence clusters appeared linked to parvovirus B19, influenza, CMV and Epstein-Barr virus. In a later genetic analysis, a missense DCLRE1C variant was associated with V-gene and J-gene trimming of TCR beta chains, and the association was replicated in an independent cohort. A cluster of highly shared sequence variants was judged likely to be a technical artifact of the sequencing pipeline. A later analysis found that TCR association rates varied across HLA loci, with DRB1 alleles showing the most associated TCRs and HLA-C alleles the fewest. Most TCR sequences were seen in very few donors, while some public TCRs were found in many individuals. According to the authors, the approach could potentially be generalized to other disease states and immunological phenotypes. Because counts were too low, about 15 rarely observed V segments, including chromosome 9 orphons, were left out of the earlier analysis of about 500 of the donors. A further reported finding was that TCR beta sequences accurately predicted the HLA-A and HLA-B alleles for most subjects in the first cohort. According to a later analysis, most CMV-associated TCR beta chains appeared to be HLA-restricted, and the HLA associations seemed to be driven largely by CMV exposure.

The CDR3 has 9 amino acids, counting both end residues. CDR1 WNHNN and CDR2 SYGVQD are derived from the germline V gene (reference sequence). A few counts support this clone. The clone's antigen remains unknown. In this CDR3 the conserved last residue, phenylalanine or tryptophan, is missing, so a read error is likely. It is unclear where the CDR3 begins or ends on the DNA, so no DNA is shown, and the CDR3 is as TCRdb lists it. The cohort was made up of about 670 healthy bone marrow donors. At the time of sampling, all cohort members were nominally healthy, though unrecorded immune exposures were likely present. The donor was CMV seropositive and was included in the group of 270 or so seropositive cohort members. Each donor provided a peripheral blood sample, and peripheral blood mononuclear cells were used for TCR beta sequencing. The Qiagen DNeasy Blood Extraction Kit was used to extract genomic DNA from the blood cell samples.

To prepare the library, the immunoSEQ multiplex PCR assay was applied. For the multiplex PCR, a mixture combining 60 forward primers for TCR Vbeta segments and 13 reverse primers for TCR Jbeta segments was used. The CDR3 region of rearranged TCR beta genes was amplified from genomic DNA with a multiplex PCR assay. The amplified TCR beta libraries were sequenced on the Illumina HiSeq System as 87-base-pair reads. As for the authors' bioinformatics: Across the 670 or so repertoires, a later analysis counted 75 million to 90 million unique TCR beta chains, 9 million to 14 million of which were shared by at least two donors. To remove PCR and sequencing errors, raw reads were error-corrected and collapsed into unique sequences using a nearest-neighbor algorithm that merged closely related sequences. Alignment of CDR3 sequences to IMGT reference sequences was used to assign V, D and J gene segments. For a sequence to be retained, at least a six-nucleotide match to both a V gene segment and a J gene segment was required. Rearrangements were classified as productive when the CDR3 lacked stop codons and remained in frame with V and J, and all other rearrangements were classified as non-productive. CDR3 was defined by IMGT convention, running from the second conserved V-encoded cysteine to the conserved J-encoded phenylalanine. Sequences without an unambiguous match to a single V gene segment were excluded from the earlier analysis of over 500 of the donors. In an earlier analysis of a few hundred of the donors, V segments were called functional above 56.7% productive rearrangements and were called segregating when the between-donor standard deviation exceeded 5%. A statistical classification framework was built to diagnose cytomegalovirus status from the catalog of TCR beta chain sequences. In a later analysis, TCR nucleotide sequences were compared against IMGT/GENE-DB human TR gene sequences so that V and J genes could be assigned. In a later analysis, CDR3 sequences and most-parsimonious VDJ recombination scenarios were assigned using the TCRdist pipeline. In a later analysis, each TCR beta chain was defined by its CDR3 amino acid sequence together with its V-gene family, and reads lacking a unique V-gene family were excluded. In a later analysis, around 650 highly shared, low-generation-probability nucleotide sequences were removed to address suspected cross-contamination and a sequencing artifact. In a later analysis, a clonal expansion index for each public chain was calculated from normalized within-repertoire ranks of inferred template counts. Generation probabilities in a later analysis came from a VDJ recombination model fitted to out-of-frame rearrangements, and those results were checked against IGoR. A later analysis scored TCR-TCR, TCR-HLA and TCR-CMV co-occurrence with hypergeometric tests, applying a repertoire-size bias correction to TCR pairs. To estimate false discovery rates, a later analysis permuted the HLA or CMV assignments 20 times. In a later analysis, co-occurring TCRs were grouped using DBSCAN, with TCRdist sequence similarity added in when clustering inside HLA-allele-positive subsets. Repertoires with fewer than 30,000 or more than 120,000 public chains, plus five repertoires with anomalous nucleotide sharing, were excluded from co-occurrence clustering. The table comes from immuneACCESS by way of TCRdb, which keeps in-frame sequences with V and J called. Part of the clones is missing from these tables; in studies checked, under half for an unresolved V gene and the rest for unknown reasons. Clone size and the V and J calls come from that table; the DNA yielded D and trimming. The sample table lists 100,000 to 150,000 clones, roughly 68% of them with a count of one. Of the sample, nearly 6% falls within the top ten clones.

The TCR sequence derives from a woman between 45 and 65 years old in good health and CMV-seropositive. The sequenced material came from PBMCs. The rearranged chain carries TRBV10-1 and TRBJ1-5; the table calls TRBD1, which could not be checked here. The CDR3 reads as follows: CASIGGQGV.